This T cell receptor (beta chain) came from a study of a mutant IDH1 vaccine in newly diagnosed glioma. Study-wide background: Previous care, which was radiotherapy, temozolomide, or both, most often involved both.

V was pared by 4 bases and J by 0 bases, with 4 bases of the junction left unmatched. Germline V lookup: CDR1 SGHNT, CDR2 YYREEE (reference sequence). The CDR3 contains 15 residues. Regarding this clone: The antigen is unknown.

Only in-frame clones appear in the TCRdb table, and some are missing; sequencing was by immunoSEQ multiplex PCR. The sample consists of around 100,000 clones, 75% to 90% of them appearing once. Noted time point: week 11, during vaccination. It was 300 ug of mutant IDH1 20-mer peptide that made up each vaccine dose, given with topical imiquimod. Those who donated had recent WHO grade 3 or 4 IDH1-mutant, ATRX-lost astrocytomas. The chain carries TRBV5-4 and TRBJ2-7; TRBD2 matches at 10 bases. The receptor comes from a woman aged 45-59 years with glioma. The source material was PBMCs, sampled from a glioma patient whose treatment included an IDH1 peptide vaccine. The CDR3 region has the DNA TGTGCCAGCAGCGTTAGCGGGAGGTACTCCTACGAGCAGTACTTC. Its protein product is CASSVSGRYSYEQYF.